The 20 T cell receptor beta chains listed next were all sequenced from one sample in a study of cytomegalovirus exposure and HLA in healthy donors (dated by TCRdb to about 2017). Library construction relied on the immunoSEQ multiplex PCR assay. The multiplex PCR relied on a mix of 60 forward primers for TCR Vbeta segments and 13 reverse primers for TCR Jbeta segments. Sourced from immuneACCESS, this table was stored by TCRdb with only in-frame sequences that have V and J called. A share of the clones is absent; for the studies checked, an unresolved V gene accounts for under half, and the remainder has no known explanation. The sample contains about 160,000 clones, around four fifths of them found a single time. Together, the top ten hold 0.95% to 1.5% of the sample. The sequenced sample was PBMCs. All receptors come from a woman aged 45-65 years in good health and CMV-seronegative.

The rearrangement joins TRBV7-2 to TRBJ1-1, with a possible D match to TRBD1 (6 bases). Per the germline V gene, CDR1 is SGHTA and CDR2 is FQGNSA. This CDR3 has 14 residues. The V end was cut by 6 bases, the J end by 1 base, with 12 bases between. This chain's CDR3 is CASRYRGGNTEAFF. DNA for the CDR3: TGTGCCAGCAGATATCGAGGGGGGAACACTGAAGCTTTCTTT.

This chain connects TRBV19 to TRBJ1-6; D might be TRBD1 (5 bases). V was clipped by 6 bases and J by 5 bases, with 11 bases between them. CDR3 length equals 14 residues. Per germline, CDR1 LNHDA and CDR2 SQIVND (reference sequence). This CDR3 is CASRWAGDNSPLHF. The CDR3 DNA is TGTGCCAGTAGGTGGGCGGGGGATAATTCACCCCTCCACTTT. Full variable domain (outside the CDR3, taken from reference TRBV19 and TRBJ1-6): DGGITQSPKYLFRKEGQNVTLSCEQNLNHDAMYWYRQDPGQGLRLIYYSQIVNDFQKGDIAEGYSVSREKKESFPLTVTSAQKNPTAFYLCASRWAGDNSPLHFGNGTRLTVT.

The rearrangement uses TRBV7-2 and TRBJ1-1; a weak D match, TRBD1 (6 bases). The germline CDR1 and CDR2 sequences are SGHTA and FQGNSA. This CDR3 has 13 residues. V lost 3 bases, J lost 7 bases, and 12 bases lay in between. CDR3 sequence reads: CASSFQGRGEAFF. In DNA, the CDR3 is TGTGCCAGCAGCTTTCAGGGGCGAGGTGAAGCTTTCTTT.

V and J are TRBV9 and TRBJ2-7, with TRBD2 identical over 8 bases. Trimming cost V 4 bases and J 3 bases; bases outside gene matches: 9. The CDR3 runs to 15 residues. Germline CDR1 reads SGDLS; CDR2 reads YYNGEE. CDR3 amino acids: CASSPLAGGIYEQYF. CDR3 nucleotide sequence: TGTGCCAGCAGCCCCTTGGCGGGGGGTATCTACGAGCAGTACTTC.

This clone was picked up one time. This chain joins TRBV6-1 and TRBJ2-1, with a possible D match to TRBD2 (5 bases). Germline assignment: CDR1 MNHNS and CDR2 SASEGT. Trimming stripped 6 bases from V and 3 bases from J, with 15 bases between. The CDR3 covers 15 residues. CDR3 in DNA: TGTGCCAGCAGGATCGGACGAGCGGACTACAATGAGCAGTTCTTC. Translation gives CASRIGRADYNEQFF.

The chain recombines TRBV28 with TRBJ1-5; D is perhaps TRBD1 (5 bases). V gave up 5 bases and J gave up 3 bases, with 14 bases separating them. CDR1 and CDR2 from the germline V gene are MDHEN and SYDVKM. CDR3 size: 15 residues. CDR3 nucleotide sequence: TGTGCCAGCAGTCTAGGGGATTCCTACAATCAGCCCCAGCATTTT. Translated: CASSLGDSYNQPQHF. Full variable domain (rest looked up from reference TRBV28 and TRBJ1-5): DVKVTQSSRYLVKRTGEKVFLECVQDMDHENMFWYRQDPGLGLRLIYFSYDVKMKEKGDIPEGYSVSREKKERFSLILESASTNQTSMYLCASSLGDSYNQPQHFGDGTRLSIL.

The chain links TRBV19 to TRBJ1-5; D uncertain. Germline CDR1 reads LNHDA; CDR2 reads SQIVND (reference sequence). The CDR3 spans 15 residues. Trimming pared 6 bases from V and 4 bases from J, leaving 16 bases between. The CDR3 coding sequence is TGTGCCAGTAGCCCGATACCGGGAAAGAATCAGCCCCAGCATTTT. Protein sequence: CASSPIPGKNQPQHF. The full variable domain, its missing parts supplied by reference TRBV19 and TRBJ1-5, is DGGITQSPKYLFRKEGQNVTLSCEQNLNHDAMYWYRQDPGQGLRLIYYSQIVNDFQKGDIAEGYSVSREKKESFPLTVTSAQKNPTAFYLCASSPIPGKNQPQHFGDGTRLSIL.

J is TRBJ1-3 and V is TRBV28; D uncertain. CDR3 size: 14 residues. Germline CDR1 is MDHEN and CDR2 is SYDVKM. The V gene lost 3 bases and the J gene lost 0 bases, with 6 bases spanning the gap. The CDR3 protein is CASSFGSSGNTIYF. DNA for the CDR3: TGTGCCAGCAGTTTTGGGAGCTCTGGAAACACCATATATTTT.

The genes are TRBV19 and TRBJ2-1; 7 bases fit TRBD2. The CDR3 totals 13 residues. Germline values: CDR1 LNHDA, CDR2 SQIVND (reference sequence). The V segment lost 1 base and the J segment 7 bases; nucleotides outside the gene matches: 1. CDR3 nucleotide sequence: TGTGCCAGTAGTATAGGGACTAGGAATGAGCAGTTCTTC. Residues: CASSIGTRNEQFF. Looking up the rest from reference TRBV19 and TRBJ2-1 gives the full variable domain: DGGITQSPKYLFRKEGQNVTLSCEQNLNHDAMYWYRQDPGQGLRLIYYSQIVNDFQKGDIAEGYSVSREKKESFPLTVTSAQKNPTAFYLCASSIGTRNEQFFGPGTRLTVL.

The chain employs TRBV11-2 and TRBJ2-5; 14 nucleotides agree with TRBD2. The CDR3 runs 16 residues. The junction had 3 bases not matched to a gene; V was cut back by 4 bases and J by 2 bases. Germline V CDR1 and CDR2: SGHAT, FQNNGV. The CDR3 here is CASSWGLAGVQETQYF. DNA of the CDR3: TGTGCCAGCAGCTGGGGACTAGCGGGGGTACAAGAGACCCAGTACTTC.

The gene calls are TRBV6-6 and TRBJ2-7; D gene uncertain. V lost 0 bases to trimming and J lost 3 bases, with 3 bases between them. This CDR3 is 12 amino acids long. Germline V CDR1 and CDR2: MNHNY, SVGAGI (reference sequence). CDR3 in amino acids: CASSYSHYEQYF. CDR3 bases: TGTGCCAGCAGTTACTCTCACTACGAGCAGTACTTC.

This clone is a singleton in its sample. This sequence joins TRBV18 and TRBJ1-2, with 9 bases matching TRBD1. V shed 2 bases, J shed 3 bases, and the junction held 4 bases outside the gene matches. CDR3 length: 15 amino acids. Looked up from germline, CDR1 is KGHSH and CDR2 is LQKENI. The chain's CDR3 is CASSPGTGSYYGYTF. CDR3 in DNA: TGTGCCAGCTCACCAGGGACAGGGTCTTACTATGGCTACACCTTC. The full variable domain, rest sourced from reference TRBV18 and TRBJ1-2, is NAGVMQNPRHLVRRRGQEARLRCSPMKGHSHVYWYRQLPEEGLKFMVYLQKENIIDESGMPKERFSAEFPKEGPSILRIQQVVRGDSAAYFCASSPGTGSYYGYTFGSGTRLTVV.

The CDR3 DNA is TGTGCCAGCACCAAACCCGCCAGGGCGGAAAAACTGTTTTTT. This sequence encodes CASTKPARAEKLFF. The V and J genes are TRBV28 and TRBJ1-4, with D possibly matching TRBD1 (5 bases). V was pared by 7 bases and J by 8 bases, with 17 bases between. CDR1 MDHEN and CDR2 SYDVKM come from the germline V gene. CDR3 length equals 14 residues. Full variable domain (remainder filled in from reference TRBV28 and TRBJ1-4): DVKVTQSSRYLVKRTGEKVFLECVQDMDHENMFWYRQDPGLGLRLIYFSYDVKMKEKGDIPEGYSVSREKKERFSLILESASTNQTSMYLCASTKPARAEKLFFGSGTQLSVL.

The chain carries TRBV5-4 and TRBJ1-2; D is possibly TRBD1 (5 bases). Per germline, CDR1 SGHNT and CDR2 YYREEE (reference sequence). The CDR3 is made up of 15 amino acids. Trimming took 3 bases from V and 8 from J, leaving 20 bases between them. The CDR3 nucleotides are TGTGCCAGCAGCTCCGCCGGGGAGGGCCGGGGGGGCTACACCTTC. Its protein product is CASSSAGEGRGGYTF.

The chain links TRBV7-2 to TRBJ2-1, with D possibly being TRBD2 (6 bases). Germline CDR1 and CDR2: SGHTA and FQGNSA. The CDR3 extends over 16 amino acids. With 1 base removed from V and 4 bases from J, the gap between germline ends came to 14 bases. The CDR3, as DNA: TGTGCCAGCAGCTTAGGATCCGGGAGCGAATACAATGAGCAGTTCTTC. It encodes CASSLGSGSEYNEQFF.

The chain uses TRBV4-3 and TRBJ2-7; 7 nucleotides line up with TRBD1. J gave up 6 bases and V 3 bases, and 5 bases lay outside the gene matches. The CDR3 extends over 13 amino acids. Looked up from germline, CDR1 is LGHNA and CDR2 is YSLEER. For the CDR3, the DNA is TGCGCCAGCAGCCAGCGACAGGGTTTCGAGCAGTACTTC. Residues: CASSQRQGFEQYF.

The V gene is TRBV19, the J gene TRBJ1-3; 10 nucleotides line up with TRBD1. This CDR3 is 14 amino acids long. V trimming: 9 bases; J trimming: 2 bases; junction bases outside the gene matches: 4. Germline loops: CDR1 LNHDA, CDR2 SQIVND (reference sequence). CDR3 sequence reads: CARTGTGAGNTIYF. In nucleotides, the CDR3 is TGTGCCAGGACCGGGACAGGGGCTGGAAACACCATATATTTT.

The chain joins TRBV5-6 to TRBJ2-7, with TRBD1 matching over 8 bases. The V and J ends lost 2 bases and 4 bases, in that order; junction bases with no gene match: 8. The CDR3 has 15 residues. CDR1 SGHDT and CDR2 YYEEEE come from the germline V gene. CDR3: CASSFRTGLVYEQYF. CDR3 nucleotides: TGTGCCAGCAGCTTCCGGACAGGGCTAGTGTACGAGCAGTACTTC. The full variable domain, its missing parts supplied by reference TRBV5-6 and TRBJ2-7, is DAGVTQSPTHLIKTRGQQVTLRCSPKSGHDTVSWYQQALGQGPQFIFQYYEEEERQRGNFPDRFSGHQFPNYSSELNVNALLLGDSALYLCASSFRTGLVYEQYFGPGTRLTVT.

V and J are TRBV4-1 and TRBJ2-5; 11 positions agree with TRBD2. Unmatched junction bases numbered 9, after V lost 3 bases and J lost 6 bases. Germline values: CDR1 MGHRA, CDR2 YSYEKL. The length of the CDR3 is 16 residues. CDR3 DNA sequence: TGCGCCAGCAGCCACCTTAGCGGGGGGGCAATAAAGACCCAGTACTTC. Amino acids: CASSHLSGGAIKTQYF.

The V gene is TRBV28, the J gene TRBJ2-3, with TRBD2 identical over 14 bases. The germline V gene has CDR1 MDHEN and CDR2 SYDVKM. This CDR3 spans 20 amino acids. The junction had 19 bases not matched to a gene; V was cut back by 6 bases and J by 5 bases. The CDR3 region is CASSYQGGTSGSGPLDTQYF. For the CDR3, the DNA is TGTGCCAGCAGCTATCAGGGGGGGACTAGCGGGAGCGGGCCGTTAGATACGCAGTATTTT.